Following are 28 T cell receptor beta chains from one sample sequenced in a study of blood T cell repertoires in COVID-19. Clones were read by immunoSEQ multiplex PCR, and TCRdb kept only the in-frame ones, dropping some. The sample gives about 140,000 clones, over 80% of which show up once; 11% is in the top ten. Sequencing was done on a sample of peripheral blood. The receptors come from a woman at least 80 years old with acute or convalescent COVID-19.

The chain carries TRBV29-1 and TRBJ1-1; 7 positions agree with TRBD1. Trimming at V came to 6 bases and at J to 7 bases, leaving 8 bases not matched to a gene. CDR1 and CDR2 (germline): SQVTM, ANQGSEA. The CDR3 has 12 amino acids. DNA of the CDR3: TGCAGCGTCCTTCAGGGGGGTAGTGAAGCTTTCTTT. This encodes CSVLQGGSEAFF.

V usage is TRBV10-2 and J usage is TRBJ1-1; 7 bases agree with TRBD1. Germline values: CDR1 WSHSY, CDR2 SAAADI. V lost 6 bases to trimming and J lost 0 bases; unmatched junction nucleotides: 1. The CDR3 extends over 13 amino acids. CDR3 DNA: TGCGCCAGCAGGGACAGGATGAACACTGAAGCTTTCTTT. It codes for CASRDRMNTEAFF.

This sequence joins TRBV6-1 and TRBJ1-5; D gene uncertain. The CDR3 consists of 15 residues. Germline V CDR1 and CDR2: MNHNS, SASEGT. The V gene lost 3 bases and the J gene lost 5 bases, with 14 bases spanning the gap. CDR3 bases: TGTGCCAGCAGTGACAGCCCAAGGAGTTATCAGCCCCAGCATTTT. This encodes CASSDSPRSYQPQHF.

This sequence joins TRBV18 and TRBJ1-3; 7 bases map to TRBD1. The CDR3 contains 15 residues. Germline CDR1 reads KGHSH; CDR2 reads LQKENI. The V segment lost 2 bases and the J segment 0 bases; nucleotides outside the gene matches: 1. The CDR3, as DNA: TGTGCCAGCTCACCAACAGGGGCCTCTGGAAACACCATATATTTT. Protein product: CASSPTGASGNTIYF.

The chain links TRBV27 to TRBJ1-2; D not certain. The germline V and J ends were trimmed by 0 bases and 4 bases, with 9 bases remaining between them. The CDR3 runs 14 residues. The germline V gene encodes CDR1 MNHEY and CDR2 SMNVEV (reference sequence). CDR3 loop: CASSLSNNPYGYTF. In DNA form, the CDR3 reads TGTGCCAGCAGTTTATCGAACAATCCCTATGGCTACACCTTC.

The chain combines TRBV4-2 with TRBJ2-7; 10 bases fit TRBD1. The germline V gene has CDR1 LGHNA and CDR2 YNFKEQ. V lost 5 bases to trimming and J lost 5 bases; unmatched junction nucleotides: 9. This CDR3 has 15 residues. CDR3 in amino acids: CASSKGFGTGDEQYF. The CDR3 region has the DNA TGTGCCAGCAGCAAAGGGTTCGGGACAGGGGACGAGCAGTACTTC.

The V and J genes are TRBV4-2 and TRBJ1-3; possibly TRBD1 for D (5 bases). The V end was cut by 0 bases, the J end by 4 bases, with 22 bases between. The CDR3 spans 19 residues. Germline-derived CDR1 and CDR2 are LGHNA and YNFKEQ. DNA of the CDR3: TGTGCCAGCAGCCAAGATAGGGGAGGGGTTGCTTTTACAGGAAACACCATATATTTT. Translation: CASSQDRGGVAFTGNTIYF.

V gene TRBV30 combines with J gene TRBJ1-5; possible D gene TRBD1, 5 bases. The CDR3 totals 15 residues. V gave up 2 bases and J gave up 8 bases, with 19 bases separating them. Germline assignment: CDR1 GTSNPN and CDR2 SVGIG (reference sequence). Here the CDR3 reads CAWSPSSGGREPQHF. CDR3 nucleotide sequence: TGTGCCTGGAGTCCCTCGAGCGGGGGGAGGGAGCCCCAGCATTTT.

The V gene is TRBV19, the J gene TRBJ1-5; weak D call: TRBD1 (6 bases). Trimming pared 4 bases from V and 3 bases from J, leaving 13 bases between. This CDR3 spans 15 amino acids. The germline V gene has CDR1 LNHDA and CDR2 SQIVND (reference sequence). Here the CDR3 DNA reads TGTGCCAGTAGTACACAGGGTGGTTCCAATCAGCCCCAGCATTTT. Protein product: CASSTQGGSNQPQHF.

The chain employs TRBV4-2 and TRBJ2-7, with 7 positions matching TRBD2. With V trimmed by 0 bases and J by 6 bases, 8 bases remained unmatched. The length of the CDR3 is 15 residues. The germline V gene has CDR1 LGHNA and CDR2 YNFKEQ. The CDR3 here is CASSQEPGLPIEQYF. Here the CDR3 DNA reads TGTGCCAGCAGCCAAGAACCGGGACTACCCATCGAGCAGTACTTC.

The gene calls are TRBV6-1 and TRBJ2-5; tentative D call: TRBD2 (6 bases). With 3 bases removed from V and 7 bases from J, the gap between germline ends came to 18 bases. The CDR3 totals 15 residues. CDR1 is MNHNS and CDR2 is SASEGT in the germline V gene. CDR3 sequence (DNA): TGTGCCAGCAGTGATTTGGCAACCCCGGAGGGGACCCAGTACTTC. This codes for CASSDLATPEGTQYF.

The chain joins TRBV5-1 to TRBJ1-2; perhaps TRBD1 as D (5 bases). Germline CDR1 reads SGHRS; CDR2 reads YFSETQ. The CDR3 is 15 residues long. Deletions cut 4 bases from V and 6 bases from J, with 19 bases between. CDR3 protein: CASSRGGGGFDGYTF. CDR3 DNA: TGCGCCAGCAGCCGCGGAGGCGGGGGATTCGATGGCTACACCTTC.

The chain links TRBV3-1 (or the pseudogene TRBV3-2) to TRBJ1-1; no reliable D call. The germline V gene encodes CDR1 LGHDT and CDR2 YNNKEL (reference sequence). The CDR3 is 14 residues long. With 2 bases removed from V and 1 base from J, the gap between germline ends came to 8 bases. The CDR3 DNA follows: TGTGCCAGCAGCCAACCAGGCCCGAACACTGAAGCTTTCTTT. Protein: CASSQPGPNTEAFF.

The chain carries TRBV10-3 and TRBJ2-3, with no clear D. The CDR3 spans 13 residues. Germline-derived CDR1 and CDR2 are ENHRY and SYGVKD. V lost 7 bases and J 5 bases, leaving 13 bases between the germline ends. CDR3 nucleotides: TGTGCCATCATCCAGCCTCCAGGAGATACGCAGTATTTT. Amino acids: CAIIQPPGDTQYF.

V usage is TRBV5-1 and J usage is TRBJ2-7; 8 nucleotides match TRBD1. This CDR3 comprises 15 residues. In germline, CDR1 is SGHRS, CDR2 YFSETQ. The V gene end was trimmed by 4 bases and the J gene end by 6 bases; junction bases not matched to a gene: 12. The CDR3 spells CASSPQGTGGSEQYF. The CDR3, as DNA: TGCGCCAGCAGCCCCCAGGGAACAGGGGGTAGCGAGCAGTACTTC.

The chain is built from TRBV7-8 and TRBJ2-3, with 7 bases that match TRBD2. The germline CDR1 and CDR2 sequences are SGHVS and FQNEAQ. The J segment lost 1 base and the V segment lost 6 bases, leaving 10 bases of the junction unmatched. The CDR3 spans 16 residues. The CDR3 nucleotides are TGTGCCAGCAGTCAAGGTAGAACTAGCGGCACAGATACGCAGTATTTT. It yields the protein CASSQGRTSGTDTQYF.

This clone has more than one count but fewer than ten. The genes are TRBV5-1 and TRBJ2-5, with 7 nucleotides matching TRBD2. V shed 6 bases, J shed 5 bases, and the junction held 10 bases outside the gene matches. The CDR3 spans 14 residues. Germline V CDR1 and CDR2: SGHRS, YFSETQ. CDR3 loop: CASNRRGDGETQYF. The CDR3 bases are TGCGCCAGCAACAGACGGGGGGACGGGGAGACCCAGTACTTC.

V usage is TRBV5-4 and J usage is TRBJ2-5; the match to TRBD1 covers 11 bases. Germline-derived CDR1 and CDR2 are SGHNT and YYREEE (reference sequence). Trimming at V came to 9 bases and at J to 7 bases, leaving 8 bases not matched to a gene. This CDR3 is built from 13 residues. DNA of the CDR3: TGTGCCACTAAGGGACAGGGGGAGGCGACCCAGTACTTC. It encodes CATKGQGEATQYF.

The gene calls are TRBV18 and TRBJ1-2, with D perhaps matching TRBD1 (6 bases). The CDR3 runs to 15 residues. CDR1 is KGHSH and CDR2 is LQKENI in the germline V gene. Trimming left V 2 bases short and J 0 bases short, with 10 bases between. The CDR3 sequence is CASSPEGTTNYGYTF. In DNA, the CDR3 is TGTGCCAGCTCACCAGAAGGGACAACTAACTATGGCTACACCTTC. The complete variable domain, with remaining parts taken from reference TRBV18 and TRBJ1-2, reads NAGVMQNPRHLVRRRGQEARLRCSPMKGHSHVYWYRQLPEEGLKFMVYLQKENIIDESGMPKERFSAEFPKEGPSILRIQQVVRGDSAAYFCASSPEGTTNYGYTFGSGTRLTVV.

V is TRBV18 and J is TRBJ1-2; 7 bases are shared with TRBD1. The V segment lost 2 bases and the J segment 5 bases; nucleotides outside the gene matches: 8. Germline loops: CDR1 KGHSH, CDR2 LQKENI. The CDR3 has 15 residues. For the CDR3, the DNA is TGTGCCAGCTCACCAGGTGTGGGACAGTCTTATGGCTACACCTTC. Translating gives CASSPGVGQSYGYTF.

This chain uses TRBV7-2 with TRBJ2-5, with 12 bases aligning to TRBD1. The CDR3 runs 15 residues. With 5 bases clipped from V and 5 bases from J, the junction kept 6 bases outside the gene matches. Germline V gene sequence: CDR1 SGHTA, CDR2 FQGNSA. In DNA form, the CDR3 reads TGTGCCAGCAGCCTGGGACAGGGGGCATGGGAGACCCAGTACTTC. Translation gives CASSLGQGAWETQYF. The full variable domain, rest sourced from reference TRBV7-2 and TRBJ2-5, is GAGVSQSPSNKVTEKGKDVELRCDPISGHTALYWYRQSLGQGLEFLIYFQGNSAPDKSGLPSDRFSAERTGGSVSTLTIQRTQQEDSAVYLCASSLGQGAWETQYFGPGTRLLVL.

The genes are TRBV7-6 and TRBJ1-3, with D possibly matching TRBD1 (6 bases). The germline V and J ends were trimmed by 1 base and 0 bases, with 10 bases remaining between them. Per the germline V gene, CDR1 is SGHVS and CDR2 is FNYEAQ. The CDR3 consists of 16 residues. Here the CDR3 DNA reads TGTGCCAGCAGCTTAGGGACAGCCGACTCTGGAAACACCATATATTTT. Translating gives CASSLGTADSGNTIYF.

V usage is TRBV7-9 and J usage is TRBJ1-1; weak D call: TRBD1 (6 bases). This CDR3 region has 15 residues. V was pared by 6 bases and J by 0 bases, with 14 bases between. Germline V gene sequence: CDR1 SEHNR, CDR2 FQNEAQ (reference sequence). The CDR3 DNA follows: TGTGCCAGCAGTAACGGACAGTTTTTGAACACTGAAGCTTTCTTT. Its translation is CASSNGQFLNTEAFF. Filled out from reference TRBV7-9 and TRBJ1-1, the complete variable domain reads DTGVSQNPRHKITKRGQNVTFRCDPISEHNRLYWYRQTLGQGPEFLTYFQNEAQLEKSRLLSDRFSAERPKGSFSTLEIQRTEQGDSAMYLCASSNGQFLNTEAFFGQGTRLTVV.

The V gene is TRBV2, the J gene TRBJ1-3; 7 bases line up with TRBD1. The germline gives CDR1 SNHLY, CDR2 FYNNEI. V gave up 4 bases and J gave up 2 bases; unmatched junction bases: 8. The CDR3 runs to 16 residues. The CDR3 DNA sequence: TGTGCCAGCAGTGTTGAACAGGGGAAAACTGGAAACACCATATATTTT. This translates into CASSVEQGKTGNTIYF.

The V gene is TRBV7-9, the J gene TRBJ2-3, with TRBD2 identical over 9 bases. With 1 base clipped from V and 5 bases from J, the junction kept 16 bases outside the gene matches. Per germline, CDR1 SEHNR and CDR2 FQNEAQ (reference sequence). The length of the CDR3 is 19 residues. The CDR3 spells CASSLGTQIVGLARDTQYF. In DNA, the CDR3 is TGTGCCAGCAGCTTAGGAACCCAGATAGTGGGACTAGCACGAGATACGCAGTATTTT.

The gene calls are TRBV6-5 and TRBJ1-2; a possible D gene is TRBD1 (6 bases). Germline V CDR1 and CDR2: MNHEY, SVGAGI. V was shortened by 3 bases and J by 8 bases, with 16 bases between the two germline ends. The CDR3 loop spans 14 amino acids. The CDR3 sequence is CASSYRAGARGYTF. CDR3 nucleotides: TGTGCCAGCAGTTATAGGGCAGGGGCAAGAGGCTACACCTTC.

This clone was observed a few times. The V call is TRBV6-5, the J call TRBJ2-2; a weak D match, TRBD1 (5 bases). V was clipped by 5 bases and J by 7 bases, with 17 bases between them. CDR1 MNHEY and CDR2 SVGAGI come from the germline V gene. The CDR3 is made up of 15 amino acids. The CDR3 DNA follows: TGTGCCAGCAGTCCCCAGGGTTTAGTTCTCGGGGAGCTGTTTTTT. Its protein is CASSPQGLVLGELFF.

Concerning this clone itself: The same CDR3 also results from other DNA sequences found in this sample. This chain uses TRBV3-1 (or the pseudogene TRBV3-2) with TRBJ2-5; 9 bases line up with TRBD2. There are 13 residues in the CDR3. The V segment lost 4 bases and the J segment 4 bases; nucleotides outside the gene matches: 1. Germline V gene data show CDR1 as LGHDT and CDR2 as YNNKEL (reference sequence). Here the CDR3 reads CASSLRGGETQYF. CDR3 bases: TGTGCCAGCAGCCTGCGGGGGGGAGAGACCCAGTACTTC.